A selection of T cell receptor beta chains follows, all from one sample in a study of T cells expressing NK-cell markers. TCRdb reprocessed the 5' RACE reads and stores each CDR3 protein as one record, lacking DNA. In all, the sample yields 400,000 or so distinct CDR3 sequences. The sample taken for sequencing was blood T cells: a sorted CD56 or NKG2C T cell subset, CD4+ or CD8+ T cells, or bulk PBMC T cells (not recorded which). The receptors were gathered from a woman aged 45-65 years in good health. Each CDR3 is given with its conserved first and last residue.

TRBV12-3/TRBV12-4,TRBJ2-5,CASSVEGLAGVMTQYF
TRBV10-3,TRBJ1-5,CAISESQGAGQPQHF
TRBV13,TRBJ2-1,CASSSPGTPPYNEQFF
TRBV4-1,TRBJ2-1,CATSYSGTRGTNEQFF
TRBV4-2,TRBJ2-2,CASSQDGLATGELFF
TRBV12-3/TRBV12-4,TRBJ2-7,CASSLRLPQNEQYF
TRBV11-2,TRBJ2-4,CASSLRDRYDIQYF
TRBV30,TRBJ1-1,CAWCRTGTVGDAEAFF
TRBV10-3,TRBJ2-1,CAISESGATYNEQFF
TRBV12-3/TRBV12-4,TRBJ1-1,CASRGTYKANTEAFF
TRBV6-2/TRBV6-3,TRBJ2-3,CASSLGTRSPDTQYF
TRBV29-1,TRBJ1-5,CSVLPGSNQPQHF
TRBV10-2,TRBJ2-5,CASRLFPETQYF
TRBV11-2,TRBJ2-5,CASSLVKEGGLAQYF
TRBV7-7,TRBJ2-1,CASSLDKGSNEQFF
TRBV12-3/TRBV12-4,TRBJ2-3,CASSPTSLDTDTQYF
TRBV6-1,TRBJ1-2,CASSEFGEANYGYTF
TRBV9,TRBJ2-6,CASSTSGANVLTF
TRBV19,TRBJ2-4,CASSIPSGLKNIQYF
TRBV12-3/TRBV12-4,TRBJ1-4,CASSVYSTGMVGEKLFF
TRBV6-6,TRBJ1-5,CASIPQGNQPQHF
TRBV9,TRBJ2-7,CASSVGAEAYEQYF
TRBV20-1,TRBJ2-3,CSAQGPRTDTQYF
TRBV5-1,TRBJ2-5,CASSLGTPGDQYF
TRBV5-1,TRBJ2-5,CASSLSGLAGLGETQYF
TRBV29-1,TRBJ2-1,CSVEARPGTASYNEQFF
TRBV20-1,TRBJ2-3,CSAIPPWVDTQYF